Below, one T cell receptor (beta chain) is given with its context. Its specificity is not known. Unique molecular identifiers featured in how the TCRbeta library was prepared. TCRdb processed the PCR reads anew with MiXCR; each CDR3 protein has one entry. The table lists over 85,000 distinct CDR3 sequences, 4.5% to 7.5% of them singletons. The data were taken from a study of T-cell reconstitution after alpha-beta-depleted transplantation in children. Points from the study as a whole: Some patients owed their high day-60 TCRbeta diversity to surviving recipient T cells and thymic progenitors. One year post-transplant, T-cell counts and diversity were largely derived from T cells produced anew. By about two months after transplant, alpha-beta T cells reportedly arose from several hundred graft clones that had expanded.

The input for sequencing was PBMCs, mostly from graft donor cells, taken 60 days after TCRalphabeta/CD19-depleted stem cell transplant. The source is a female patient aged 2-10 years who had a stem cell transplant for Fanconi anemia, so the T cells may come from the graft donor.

CDR3 amino acids: CAISANRDRGLDQPQHF. CDR3 nucleotide sequence: TGTGCCATCAGTGCTAACCGGGACAGGGGGCTTGATCAGCCCCAGCATTTT. The genes are TRBV10-3 and TRBJ1-5; 12 bases map to TRBD1. Losses at the gene ends were 4 bases for V and 5 bases for J; bases not matched to a gene: 9. Germline CDR1 reads ENHRY; CDR2 reads SYGVKD. CDR3 length equals 17 residues.